Listed below are T cell receptor beta chains from one sample, sequenced in a study of blood T cell repertoires in COVID-19. Measured with immunoSEQ multiplex PCR; TCRdb has only the in-frame clones, and not every one. The table shows approximately 200,000 clones, with about 86% occurring only once. The sequencing sample was made of peripheral blood. These receptors originate from a woman aged 30 to 39 with active or convalescent COVID-19. The CDR3 runs from the conserved cysteine through the conserved F or W. The order of the fields is D gene, V gene, clone size, J gene, CDR3 DNA, CDR3 protein. The D gene is left open where the match is weak. Rows give clone size only sometimes, using once, few, many, or a class for an expanded clone.

d_call: -
v_call: TRBV30
clone_size: -
j_call: TRBJ1-2
cdr3_nt: TGTGCCTGGAGTGTGGGAGGCGGGCAGGTCTATGGCTACACCTTC
cdr3_aa: CAWSVGGGQVYGYTF

d_call: -
v_call: TRBV6-5
clone_size: -
j_call: TRBJ2-5
cdr3_nt: TGTGCCAGCACCCTAAATTACGGGGAGACCCAGTACTTC
cdr3_aa: CASTLNYGETQYF

d_call: TRBD1
v_call: TRBV19
clone_size: -
j_call: TRBJ1-1
cdr3_nt: TGTGCCAGTAGCTTACAGGGGGCTTGGGCTGAAGCTTTCTTT
cdr3_aa: CASSLQGAWAEAFF

d_call: TRBD1
v_call: TRBV23-1
clone_size: once
j_call: TRBJ1-5
cdr3_nt: TGCGCCAGCAGTCAATCCCGGATTCATCTAAAAACAGGGGGCTCGGGCAATCAGCCCCAGCATTTT
cdr3_aa: CASSQSRIHLKTGGSGNQPQHF

d_call: -
v_call: TRBV27
clone_size: -
j_call: TRBJ1-2
cdr3_nt: TGTGCCAGCAGTTCTTTGGGCCAACGGGGCTACACCTTC
cdr3_aa: CASSSLGQRGYTF

d_call: TRBD1
v_call: TRBV18
clone_size: -
j_call: TRBJ1-3
cdr3_nt: TGTGCCAGCTCACCGGGGGGACAGGGAGGAAACACCATATATTTT
cdr3_aa: CASSPGGQGGNTIYF

d_call: TRBD2
v_call: TRBV30
clone_size: -
j_call: TRBJ2-5
cdr3_nt: TGTGCCTGGAGTGTACGGGTTGGGGTGCGGGGGGAGACCCAGTACTTC
cdr3_aa: CAWSVRVGVRGETQYF

d_call: -
v_call: TRBV24-1
clone_size: -
j_call: TRBJ2-3
cdr3_nt: TGTGCCACCAGTGACCGCCGGGACACTCGTGGGGTGGATACGCAGTATTTT
cdr3_aa: CATSDRRDTRGVDTQYF

d_call: TRBD2
v_call: TRBV27
clone_size: -
j_call: TRBJ2-7
cdr3_nt: TGTGCCAGCAGTTTACTAGCGGGGGAGCAGTACTTC
cdr3_aa: CASSLLAGEQYF

d_call: -
v_call: TRBV6-5
clone_size: -
j_call: TRBJ1-5
cdr3_nt: TGTGCCACTCAGGGCGATAGCAATCAGCCCCAGCATTTT
cdr3_aa: CATQGDSNQPQHF

d_call: -
v_call: TRBV5-8
clone_size: -
j_call: TRBJ1-1
cdr3_nt: TGTGCCAGCAGCTTGTTTCGGGGGGCAAGGAACACTGAAGCTTTCTTT
cdr3_aa: CASSLFRGARNTEAFF

d_call: -
v_call: TRBV6-6
clone_size: -
j_call: TRBJ1-6
cdr3_nt: TGTGCCAGCAGTTACTCGGGCTGGGATAATTCACCCCTCCACTTT
cdr3_aa: CASSYSGWDNSPLHF

d_call: TRBD2
v_call: TRBV11-3
clone_size: -
j_call: TRBJ2-5
cdr3_nt: TGTGCCAGCAGCCCCCGAATAGCGGGGCCCCAAGAGACCCAGTACTTC
cdr3_aa: CASSPRIAGPQETQYF

d_call: -
v_call: TRBV4-1
clone_size: -
j_call: TRBJ1-3
cdr3_nt: TGCGCCAGCAGCGGAGGGGTCAGGAGGGGCTCTGGAAACACCATATATTTT
cdr3_aa: CASSGGVRRGSGNTIYF

d_call: -
v_call: TRBV12-5
clone_size: -
j_call: TRBJ2-1
cdr3_nt: TGTGCTAGTGGTTTGACCGGGAATGAGCAGTTCTTC
cdr3_aa: CASGLTGNEQFF

d_call: TRBD2
v_call: TRBV5-4
clone_size: few
j_call: TRBJ2-1
cdr3_nt: TGTGCCAGCAGCTTTGGCGGGAGTGGGTCCTACAATGAGCAGTTCTTC
cdr3_aa: CASSFGGSGSYNEQFF

d_call: -
v_call: TRBV6-2/TRBV6-3
clone_size: -
j_call: TRBJ1-2
cdr3_nt: TGTGCCAGCAGTTACTCGAGTGCAGGGTTTGGCTACACCTTC
cdr3_aa: CASSYSSAGFGYTF

d_call: TRBD1
v_call: TRBV19
clone_size: -
j_call: TRBJ1-5
cdr3_nt: TGTGCCAGTAGTATTCCGCCGACAGGGGGGACCAATCAGCCCCAGCATTTT
cdr3_aa: CASSIPPTGGTNQPQHF

d_call: TRBD2
v_call: TRBV9
clone_size: -
j_call: TRBJ2-1
cdr3_nt: TGTGCCAGCAGCGTTTCCAGGACTAGCGGGGGGCTAAACAATGAGCAGTTCTTC
cdr3_aa: CASSVSRTSGGLNNEQFF

d_call: -
v_call: TRBV5-4
clone_size: once
j_call: TRBJ1-2
cdr3_nt: TGTGCCAGCAGCCCCCAAGCAACGGGGAGTTATGGCTACACCTTC
cdr3_aa: CASSPQATGSYGYTF

d_call: -
v_call: TRBV4-1
clone_size: once
j_call: TRBJ2-1
cdr3_nt: TGCGCCAGCAGCCAAAGTCCTCAGCGGGCCAATGAGCAGTTCTTC
cdr3_aa: CASSQSPQRANEQFF

d_call: -
v_call: TRBV12-5
clone_size: -
j_call: TRBJ1-5
cdr3_nt: TGTGCTAGTGGTTTGTCGACAGGTTCCTATAGCAATCAGCCCCAGCATTTT
cdr3_aa: CASGLSTGSYSNQPQHF

d_call: TRBD1
v_call: TRBV18
clone_size: -
j_call: TRBJ1-3
cdr3_nt: TGTGCCAGCTCAGTCGCCGGGACAGGGGCTGGAAACACCATATATTTT
cdr3_aa: CASSVAGTGAGNTIYF

d_call: TRBD1
v_call: TRBV15
clone_size: -
j_call: TRBJ2-5
cdr3_nt: TGTGCCACCAGGTTAGGGACAGGAGAATACCAAGAGACCCAGTACTTC
cdr3_aa: CATRLGTGEYQETQYF

d_call: -
v_call: TRBV28
clone_size: -
j_call: TRBJ1-2
cdr3_nt: TGTGCCAGCAGTTTATGGCCAGCTAACTATGGCTACACCTTC
cdr3_aa: CASSLWPANYGYTF

d_call: -
v_call: TRBV19
clone_size: -
j_call: TRBJ1-1
cdr3_nt: TGTGCCAGTAGTACACTTTCGGTTGGCACTGAAGCTTTCTTT
cdr3_aa: CASSTLSVGTEAFF

d_call: TRBD1
v_call: TRBV11-2
clone_size: -
j_call: TRBJ2-2
cdr3_nt: TGTGCCAGCAGTCGAATCGACAGGGTCACCGGGGAGCTGTTTTTT
cdr3_aa: CASSRIDRVTGELFF

d_call: TRBD1
v_call: TRBV27
clone_size: -
j_call: TRBJ1-1
cdr3_nt: TGTGCCAGCAGTTGGGGACAGGGAACTACCGAAGCTTTCTTT
cdr3_aa: CASSWGQGTTEAFF

d_call: -
v_call: TRBV6-5
clone_size: few
j_call: TRBJ1-1
cdr3_nt: TGTGCCAGCAGATCCGACAGTAACACTGAAGCTTTCTTT
cdr3_aa: CASRSDSNTEAFF

d_call: -
v_call: TRBV7-2
clone_size: -
j_call: TRBJ2-5
cdr3_nt: TGTGCCAGCAGCTTAGCGGGAGGCGGGGAGACCCAGTACTTC
cdr3_aa: CASSLAGGGETQYF